The clone carrying this TCR beta chain was found a few times. What it binds is not known. CDR1 is LNHNV and CDR2 is YYDKDF in the germline V gene (reference sequence). The CDR3 runs to 16 residues. Trimming stripped 0 bases from V and 7 bases from J, with 13 bases between. These data are taken from a study of response to subunit inactivated influenza vaccine. Study-wide findings and caveats: With each seasonal influenza vaccination, the authors suggested, few new T cells are recruited.

MiXCR, applied by TCRdb to the RT-PCR reads, yields one record per CDR3 protein. The sample has about 500,000 distinct CDR3 sequences, around 7.7% seen once. The chain links TRBV15 to TRBJ1-6; a possible D gene is TRBD1 (5 bases). This sequence was found in a man between 50 and 69 years old who received an inactivated influenza vaccine. The sample in question was PBMCs from blood, obtained 23 months after vaccination. This CDR3 is CATSRDGQGANSPLHF. CDR3 DNA: TGTGCCACCAGCAGAGATGGGCAGGGAGCGAATTCACCCCTCCACTTT.